This is a list of T cell receptor beta chains from one sample in a study of PD-L1 blockade in urothelial cancer. Profiling relied on immunoSEQ multiplex PCR, and the TCRdb table lists in-frame clones only, not all of them. The sample has tens of thousands of clones, approximately 87% seen once. Here the sequenced sample was PBMCs, taken around atezolizumab (anti-PD-L1) treatment. Receptor source: a man between 70 and 80 years old with urothelial cancer. CDR3s include the opening cysteine and the closing phenylalanine or tryptophan. The order of the fields is V gene, clone size, J gene, D gene, CDR3 DNA, CDR3 protein. The D gene is left open where the match is weak. The size field is filled for only some rows; it gives once, few, many or a size class.

v_gene: TRBV6-5
abundance: once
j_gene: TRBJ2-7
d_gene: TRBD1
CDR3nt: TGTGCCAGCAGTTACTCCAGACAGGGGGCATCCGAGCAGTACTTC
CDR3aa: CASSYSRQGASEQYF

v_gene: TRBV7-6
abundance: once
j_gene: TRBJ2-1
d_gene: .
CDR3nt: TGTGCCAGCAGCGCACTAGCCCCGACCTCCTACAATGAGCAGTTCTTC
CDR3aa: CASSALAPTSYNEQFF

v_gene: TRBV5-1
abundance: .
j_gene: TRBJ2-3
d_gene: TRBD1
CDR3nt: TGCGCCAGCAGCAACCAGGGACAGGGGATCACAGATACGCAGTATTTT
CDR3aa: CASSNQGQGITDTQYF

v_gene: TRBV4-1
abundance: .
j_gene: TRBJ1-1
d_gene: .
CDR3nt: TGCGCCAGCAGCCAAGGTGAGGGCATGAACACTGAAGCTTTCTTT
CDR3aa: CASSQGEGMNTEAFF

v_gene: TRBV5-1
abundance: once
j_gene: TRBJ2-5
d_gene: TRBD2
CDR3nt: TGCGCCAGCAGCTTCGGCGCGGGAGGCGGTGAGACCCAGTACTTC
CDR3aa: CASSFGAGGGETQYF

v_gene: TRBV7-9
abundance: once
j_gene: TRBJ2-3
d_gene: TRBD2
CDR3nt: TGTGCCATCTCCCCTGCTAGCGGGAGTGATACGCAGTATTTT
CDR3aa: CAISPASGSDTQYF

v_gene: TRBV6-5
abundance: .
j_gene: TRBJ2-7
d_gene: .
CDR3nt: TGTGCCAGCAGTCCCTGGGACACCTCCTACGAGCAGTACTTC
CDR3aa: CASSPWDTSYEQYF

v_gene: TRBV5-1
abundance: .
j_gene: TRBJ1-4
d_gene: .
CDR3nt: TGCGCCAGCAGCTGGAAGGGTAGCGATGAAAAACTGTTTTTT
CDR3aa: CASSWKGSDEKLFF

v_gene: TRBV21-1
abundance: .
j_gene: TRBJ2-6
d_gene: .
CDR3nt: TGTGCCAGCAGCAAAGAGCTTAGGGGGTACTCTGGGGCCAACGTCCTGACTTTC
CDR3aa: CASSKELRGYSGANVLTF

v_gene: TRBV5-1
abundance: .
j_gene: TRBJ2-7
d_gene: .
CDR3nt: TGCGCCAGCAGCCTATCACTTGGGGCCGGGGGCTCCTACGAGCAGTACTTC
CDR3aa: CASSLSLGAGGSYEQYF

v_gene: TRBV5-1
abundance: .
j_gene: TRBJ2-7
d_gene: .
CDR3nt: TGCGCCAGCAGCTTGGCTTCCTACCACGAGCAGTACTTC
CDR3aa: CASSLASYHEQYF

v_gene: TRBV5-5
abundance: .
j_gene: TRBJ2-5
d_gene: TRBD2
CDR3nt: TGTGCCAGCAGCTTGCGCGGGAGCAGTGGGGAGACCCAGTACTTC
CDR3aa: CASSLRGSSGETQYF

v_gene: TRBV29-1
abundance: .
j_gene: TRBJ1-1
d_gene: .
CDR3nt: TGCAGCGTTGCTAGAGGGACTGAAGCTTTCTTT
CDR3aa: CSVARGTEAFF

v_gene: TRBV29-1
abundance: .
j_gene: TRBJ2-3
d_gene: .
CDR3nt: TGCAGCGCGACAGGGACTAGCACAGATACGCAGTATTTT
CDR3aa: CSATGTSTDTQYF

v_gene: TRBV6-6
abundance: .
j_gene: TRBJ2-2
d_gene: .
CDR3nt: TGTGCCAGCAGTTATGGCCCCGCCACCGGGGAGCTGTTTTTT
CDR3aa: CASSYGPATGELFF

v_gene: TRBV28
abundance: .
j_gene: TRBJ2-7
d_gene: .
CDR3nt: TGTGCCAGCAGGTCAGGGAATCTCTACGAGCAGTACTTC
CDR3aa: CASRSGNLYEQYF